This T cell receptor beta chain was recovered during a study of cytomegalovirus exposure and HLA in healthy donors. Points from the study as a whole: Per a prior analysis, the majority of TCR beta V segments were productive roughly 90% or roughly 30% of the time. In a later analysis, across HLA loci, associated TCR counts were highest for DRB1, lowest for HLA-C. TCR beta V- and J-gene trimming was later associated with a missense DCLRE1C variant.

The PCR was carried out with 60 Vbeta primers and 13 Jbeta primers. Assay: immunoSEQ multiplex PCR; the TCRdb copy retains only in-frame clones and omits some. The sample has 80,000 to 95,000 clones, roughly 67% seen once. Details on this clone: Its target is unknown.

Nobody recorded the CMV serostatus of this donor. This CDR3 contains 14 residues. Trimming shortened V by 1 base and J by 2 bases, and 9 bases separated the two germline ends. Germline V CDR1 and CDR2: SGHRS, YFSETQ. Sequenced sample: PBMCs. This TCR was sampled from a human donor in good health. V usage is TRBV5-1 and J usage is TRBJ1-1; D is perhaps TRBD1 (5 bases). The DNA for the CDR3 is TGCGCCAGCAGCTTGTTGGGGGGAAACACTGAAGCTTTCTTT. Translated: CASSLLGGNTEAFF.